The rows below give T cell receptor beta chains drawn from one sample of a study of spatial heterogeneity in lung cancer. TCRdb itself ran the 5' RACE reads through MiXCR, one entry per CDR3 protein. The data hold more than 25,000 distinct CDR3 sequences, with roughly 6.9% observed a single time. Here the sequenced sample was lung tumor tissue, taken at surgery. The receptors were gathered from a male donor with early-stage non-small cell lung cancer. CDR3s include the opening cysteine and the closing phenylalanine or tryptophan. The D gene is left open where the match is weak. Clone size, where shown, is once, few, many, or a class for clones that have expanded.

TRBJ1-2	many	TRBD1	TRBV12-3/TRBV12-4	CASRLRDRRDYTF	TGTGCCAGCAGACTCCGGGACAGACGAGACTACACCTTC
TRBJ2-1	many	.	TRBV28	CASRPWGHEQFF	TGTGCCAGCAGGCCTTGGGGGCATGAGCAGTTCTTC
TRBJ2-3	many	TRBD1	TRBV7-6	CASSLTTGAQYF	TGTGCCAGCAGCTTGACGACAGGGGCGCAGTATTTT
TRBJ2-5	.	.	TRBV21-1	CASSSQGATETQYF	TGTGCCAGCAGCAGTCAGGGGGCAACAGAGACCCAGTACTTC
TRBJ2-5	.	.	TRBV19	CASSTRETQYF	TGTGCCAGTAGTACGCGCGAGACCCAGTACTTC
TRBJ1-5	many	.	TRBV12-5	CASAPPDRNQPQHF	TGTGCTAGTGCTCCCCCGGACAGAAATCAGCCCCAGCATTTT
TRBJ2-3	many	TRBD2	TRBV5-1	CASSLAGTSVADTQYF	TGCGCCAGCAGCTTGGCCGGGACTAGCGTAGCAGATACGCAGTATTTT
TRBJ2-7	few	.	TRBV13	CASSPRETGPYEQYF	TGTGCCAGCAGCCCCAGAGAGACTGGGCCATACGAGCAGTACTTC
TRBJ1-3	many	.	TRBV28	CASILGHSGNTIYF	TGTGCCAGCATCCTGGGACACTCTGGAAACACCATATATTTT
TRBJ2-2	many	.	TRBV5-1	CASSPTANTGELFF	TGCGCCAGCAGCCCGACGGCGAACACCGGGGAGCTGTTTTTT
TRBJ2-1	.	.	TRBV20-1	CSARDPARPLRAAGEQFF	TGCAGTGCTAGAGATCCGGCAAGGCCCCTACGAGCTGCTGGTGAGCAGTTCTTC
TRBJ2-3	many	.	TRBV7-9	CASPSPGVSTDTQYF	TGTGCCAGCCCCTCACCGGGGGTAAGCACAGATACGCAGTATTTT
TRBJ1-1	.	TRBD1	TRBV10-1	CASSARTGKAEAFF	TGCGCCAGCAGTGCACGGACAGGGAAAGCTGAAGCTTTCTTT
TRBJ2-7	.	.	TRBV6-2/TRBV6-3	CASSYSRVSLSYEQYF	TGTGCCAGCAGTTACTCGAGGGTCAGTCTTTCCTACGAGCAGTACTTC
TRBJ2-2	many	.	TRBV7-8	CASSRTDSPTGELFF	TGTGCCAGCAGCCGAACCGACAGTCCCACCGGGGAGCTGTTTTTT
TRBJ1-1	many	.	TRBV7-9	CAGRGGEQSGTEAFF	TGTGCCGGCCGAGGGGGTGAACAGAGTGGAACTGAAGCTTTCTTT
TRBJ2-3	many	.	TRBV6-6	CASSYGGGPPPDTQYF	TGTGCCAGCAGTTACGGTGGGGGACCCCCCCCGGATACGCAGTATTTT
TRBJ2-5	many	.	TRBV7-2	CASSPPGEETQYF	TGTGCCAGCAGCCCCCCGGGAGAAGAGACCCAGTACTTC
TRBJ1-2	many	.	TRBV28	CASSLNPNYGYTF	TGTGCCAGCAGCCTGAACCCTAACTATGGCTACACCTTC
TRBJ2-5	.	.	TRBV6-2/TRBV6-3	CASSYSGLEYQETQYF	TGTGCCAGCAGTTACTCAGGGCTGGAGTACCAAGAGACCCAGTACTTC
TRBJ2-7	many	TRBD1	TRBV5-5	CASSQTGGVNEQYF	TGTGCCAGCAGCCAGACAGGGGGAGTCAACGAGCAGTACTTC
TRBJ2-2	.	TRBD2	TRBV7-9	CASSSELAGANTGELFF	TGTGCCAGCAGCTCTGAACTAGCGGGGGCCAACACCGGGGAGCTGTTTTTT
TRBJ2-5	many	.	TRBV24-1	CATSDNQAHRETQYF	TGTGCCACCAGTGATAATCAGGCCCACCGGGAGACCCAGTACTTC
TRBJ1-5	many	.	TRBV6-2/TRBV6-3	CASSYSGQPQHF	TGTGCCAGCAGTTACTCAGGCCAGCCCCAGCATTTT
TRBJ2-3	few	.	TRBV14	CASSQDQGSRDTQYF	TGTGCCAGCAGCCAAGATCAAGGTAGCAGAGATACGCAGTATTTT
TRBJ1-5	many	TRBD1	TRBV6-2/TRBV6-3	CASSQSGQGAKQPQHF	TGTGCCAGCAGTCAATCGGGACAGGGGGCGAAACAGCCCCAGCATTTT
TRBJ2-2	many	.	TRBV6-5	CASSYWGFNTGELFF	TGTGCCAGCAGTTACTGGGGGTTTAACACCGGGGAGCTGTTTTTT
TRBJ2-7	.	.	TRBV2	CASRDRTVPYF	TGTGCCAGCAGAGATAGGACAGTTCCGTACTTC
TRBJ2-4	many	.	TRBV14	CASSQEAIQYF	TGTGCCAGCAGCCAAGAGGCCATTCAGTACTTC
TRBJ2-3	many	TRBD2	TRBV4-3	CASSPWTSGHPSTDTQYF	TGCGCCAGCAGCCCATGGACTAGCGGGCATCCTAGCACAGATACGCAGTATTTT
TRBJ1-2	many	TRBD1	TRBV6-6	CASSYETGFVYGYTF	TGTGCCAGCAGTTACGAGACAGGGTTTGTCTATGGCTACACCTTC
TRBJ1-5	many	TRBD1	TRBV6-1	CASSVQGAGDQPQHF	TGTGCCAGCAGTGTGCAGGGGGCCGGGGATCAGCCCCAGCATTTT
TRBJ1-2	.	.	TRBV28	CASSLSVGYTF	TGTGCCAGCAGTTTAAGTGTTGGCTACACCTTC
TRBJ2-3	.	.	TRBV5-1	CASSLSPSSESDTQYF	TGCGCCAGCAGCTTATCCCCATCCAGCGAGTCAGATACGCAGTATTTT
TRBJ2-3	.	.	TRBV12-3/TRBV12-4	CASSRNVADTQYF	TGTGCCAGCAGCCGCAATGTCGCAGATACGCAGTATTTT
TRBJ1-5	many	.	TRBV20-1	CSASSPGHPSNQPQHF	TGCAGTGCTAGTTCCCCAGGACATCCCAGCAATCAGCCCCAGCATTTT
TRBJ1-1	many	.	TRBV5-8	CASSRGPRGTEAFF	TGTGCCAGCAGCCGGGGGCCACGGGGGACTGAAGCTTTCTTT
TRBJ1-6	many	.	TRBV7-2	CASSLEEVSPLHF	TGTGCCAGCAGCTTAGAAGAAGTCTCACCCCTCCACTTT
TRBJ2-1	few	.	TRBV20-1	CSAYRPKQFF	TGCAGTGCATACAGACCGAAGCAGTTCTTC
TRBJ2-3	.	.	TRBV29-1	CSADEGTDTQYF	TGCAGCGCGGATGAGGGAACAGATACGCAGTATTTT
TRBJ2-5	many	.	TRBV7-9	CASSLTIQGHQYF	TGTGCCAGCAGCTTAACGATTCAGGGCCACCAGTACTTC
TRBJ1-4	few	.	TRBV19	CASSGRDEKLFF	TGTGCCAGTAGTGGCAGGGATGAAAAACTGTTTTTT
TRBJ2-7	many	.	TRBV3-1	CASSQGQLTEQYF	TGTGCCAGCAGCCAAGGGCAGTTAACCGAGCAGTACTTC
TRBJ2-7	.	.	TRBV27	CASSRKPLHEQYF	TGTGCCAGCTCCAGGAAACCTCTCCACGAGCAGTACTTC
TRBJ1-6	many	.	TRBV7-8	CASSFAEGENSPLHF	TGTGCCAGCAGCTTTGCGGAGGGTGAAAATTCACCCCTCCACTTT
TRBJ1-1	many	.	TRBV28	CASSLFTNRQGPRGTEAFF	TGTGCCAGCAGTTTATTCACGAATCGTCAGGGACCCAGGGGCACTGAAGCTTTCTTT
TRBJ2-3	.	.	TRBV14	CASSQAFGRVGTDTQYF	TGTGCCAGCAGCCAAGCATTCGGGAGAGTAGGGACAGATACGCAGTATTTT
TRBJ1-3	many	.	TRBV7-6	CATTPGDSNTIYF	TGTGCCACGACGCCGGGGGATTCGAACACCATATATTTT
TRBJ1-2	many	.	TRBV2	CASSQRNYGYTF	TGTGCCAGCAGTCAGCGCAACTATGGCTACACCTTC
TRBJ1-6	many	.	TRBV9	CASSARGNSLTLHF	TGTGCCAGCAGCGCGAGGGGCAATTCTTTAACCCTCCACTTT